This T cell receptor (beta chain) came from a study of T cell responses to AZD1222 COVID-19 vaccine. On the study more broadly: Pooled samples include second doses given at about 4 or 12 weeks. Study conclusions and caveats: Of spike-specific TCRs, nearly half reportedly target regions left unmutated in variants. Spike-specific TCR breadth rose after two AZD1222 doses, and depth rose as well. The donor group comprised mostly white British people and more females; the analysis possibly underestimated clonal diversity.

TCRdb's copy holds only in-frame clones and misses some; the assay was immunoSEQ multiplex PCR. The profile shows fewer than 50,000 clones, around 80% of them singletons. Germline V gives CDR1 MDHEN, CDR2 SYDVKM. V was clipped by 2 bases and J by 5 bases, with 6 bases between them. The CDR3 spans 13 residues. As for this clone: The antigen is unknown.

The chain couples TRBV28 to TRBJ1-4, with no clear D. The sequences come from peripheral blood, collected on day 0 of AZD1222 vaccination. The source of this sequence is an adult in good health. The CDR3 loop reads CASSLNSNEKLFF. CDR3 sequence (DNA): TGTGCCAGCAGTTTAAACAGCAATGAAAAACTGTTTTTT.